The source of this T cell receptor (beta chain) is a study of lung T cells in sarcoidosis with Löfgren's syndrome. By sample share, this clonotype is hyperexpanded. The germline V gene has CDR1 LGHNA and CDR2 YSLEER. With 0 bases clipped from V and 4 bases from J, the junction kept 8 bases outside the gene matches. CDR3 length: 17 amino acids. TCRdb used MiXCR to reprocess the reads, holding one entry per CDR3 protein. The table shows 130 to 150 distinct CDR3 sequences, with about a fifth occurring only once. The chain uses TRBV4-3 and TRBJ2-2; 7 positions match TRBD2. This sequence originates from a human donor with sarcoidosis (Löfgren's syndrome or another form), or a control subject (not recorded which). Sequenced material: CD4+ T cells from bronchoalveolar lavage. Here the CDR3 DNA reads TGCGCCAGCAGCCAAGATCGGCTAGCGGAGCGCACCGGGGAGCTGTTTTTT. Amino acid sequence: CASSQDRLAERTGELFF.